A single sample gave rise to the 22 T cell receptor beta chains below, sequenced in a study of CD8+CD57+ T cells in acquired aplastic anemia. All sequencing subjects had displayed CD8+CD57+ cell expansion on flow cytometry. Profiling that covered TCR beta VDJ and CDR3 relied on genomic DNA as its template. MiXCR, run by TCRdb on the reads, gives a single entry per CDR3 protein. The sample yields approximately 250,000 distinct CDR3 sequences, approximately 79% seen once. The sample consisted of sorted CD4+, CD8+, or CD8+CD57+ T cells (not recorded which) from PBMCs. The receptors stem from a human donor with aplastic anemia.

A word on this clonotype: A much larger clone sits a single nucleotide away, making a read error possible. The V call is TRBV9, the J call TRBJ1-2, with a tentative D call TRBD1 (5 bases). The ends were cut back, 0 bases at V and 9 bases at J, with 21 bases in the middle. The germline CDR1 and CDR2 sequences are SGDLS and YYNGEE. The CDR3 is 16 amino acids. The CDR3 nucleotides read TGTGCCAGCAGCGTAGGGAGACAGAGCACAGATACGCGCTACACCTTC. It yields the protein CASSVGRQSTDTRYTF.

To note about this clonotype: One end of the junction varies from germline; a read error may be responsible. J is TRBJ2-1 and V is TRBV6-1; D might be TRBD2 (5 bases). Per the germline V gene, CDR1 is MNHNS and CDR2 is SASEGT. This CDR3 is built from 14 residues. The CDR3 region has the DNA TGCGCCAGCACCTTCCTAACCGGGATAGGGGAGCAGTTCTTC. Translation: CASTFLTGIGEQFF.

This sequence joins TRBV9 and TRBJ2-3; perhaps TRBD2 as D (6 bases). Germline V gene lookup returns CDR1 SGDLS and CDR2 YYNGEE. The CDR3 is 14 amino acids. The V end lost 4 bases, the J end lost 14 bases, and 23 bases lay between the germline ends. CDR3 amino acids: CASSLAVARNQPYF. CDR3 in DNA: TGTGCCAGCAGCTTAGCGGTCGCTCGAAATCAGCCGTATTTT.

The CDR3 loop is CASSITGGHAGELFF. The CDR3 DNA is TGTGCCAGTAGTATAACAGGAGGTCACGCCGGGGAGCTGTTTTTT. The chain is built from TRBV19 and TRBJ2-2; TRBD1 or TRBD2 may be the D gene (5 bases each). Per the germline V gene, CDR1 is LNHDA and CDR2 is SQIVND (reference sequence). V lost 2 bases to trimming and J lost 6 bases, with 13 bases between them. The CDR3 is made up of 15 amino acids.

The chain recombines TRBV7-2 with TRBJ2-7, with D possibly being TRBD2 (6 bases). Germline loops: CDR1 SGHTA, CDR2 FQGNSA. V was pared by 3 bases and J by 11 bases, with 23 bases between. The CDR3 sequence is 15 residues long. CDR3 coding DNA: TGTGCCAGCAGCTTTAACGGGAGCGTGCGGAGCGATGAGTACTTC. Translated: CASSFNGSVRSDEYF.

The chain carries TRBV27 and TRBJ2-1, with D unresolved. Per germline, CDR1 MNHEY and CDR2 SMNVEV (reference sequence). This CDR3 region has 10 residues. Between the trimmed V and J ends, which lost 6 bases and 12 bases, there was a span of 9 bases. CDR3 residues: CASSVGGQFF. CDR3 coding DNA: TGTGCCAGCAGCGTTGGTGGGCAGTTCTTC.

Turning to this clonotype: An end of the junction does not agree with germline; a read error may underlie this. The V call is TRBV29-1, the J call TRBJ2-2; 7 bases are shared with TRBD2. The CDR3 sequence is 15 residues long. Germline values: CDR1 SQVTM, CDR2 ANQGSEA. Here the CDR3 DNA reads TGCAGCGCTGAAGTTGGCGGGAGAGGTACCGGGGAGCTGTTTTTT. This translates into CSAEVGGRGTGELFF.

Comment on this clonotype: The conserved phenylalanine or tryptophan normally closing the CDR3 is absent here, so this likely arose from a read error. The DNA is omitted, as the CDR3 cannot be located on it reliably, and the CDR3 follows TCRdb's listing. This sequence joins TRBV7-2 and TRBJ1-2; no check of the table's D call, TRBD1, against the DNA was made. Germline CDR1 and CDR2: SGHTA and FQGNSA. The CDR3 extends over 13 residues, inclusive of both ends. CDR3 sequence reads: CASSLGADPGSNQ.

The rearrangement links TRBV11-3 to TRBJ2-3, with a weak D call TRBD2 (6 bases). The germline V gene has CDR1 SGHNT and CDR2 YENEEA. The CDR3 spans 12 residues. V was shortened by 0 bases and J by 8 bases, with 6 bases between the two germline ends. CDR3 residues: CASSLELATQYF. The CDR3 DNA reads TGTGCCAGCAGCTTAGAACTAGCTACGCAGTATTTT.

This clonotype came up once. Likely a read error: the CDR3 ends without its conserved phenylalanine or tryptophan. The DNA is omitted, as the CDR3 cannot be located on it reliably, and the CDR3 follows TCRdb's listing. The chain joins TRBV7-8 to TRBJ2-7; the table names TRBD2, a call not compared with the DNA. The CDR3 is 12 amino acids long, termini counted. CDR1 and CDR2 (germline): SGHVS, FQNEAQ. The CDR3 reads CASSLAGAPDNL.

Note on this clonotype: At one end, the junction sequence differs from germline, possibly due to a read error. The CDR3 nucleotides read TGTGCCAGCAGCGTGGGGGGCCGTCACGATACAAAGAATTTT. Translation: CASSVGGRHDTKNF. The J gene is TRBJ2-3, the V gene TRBV9; the D call may be TRBD1 or TRBD2 (6 bases each). The CDR3 loop spans 14 amino acids. Germline V gene data show CDR1 as SGDLS and CDR2 as YYNGEE.

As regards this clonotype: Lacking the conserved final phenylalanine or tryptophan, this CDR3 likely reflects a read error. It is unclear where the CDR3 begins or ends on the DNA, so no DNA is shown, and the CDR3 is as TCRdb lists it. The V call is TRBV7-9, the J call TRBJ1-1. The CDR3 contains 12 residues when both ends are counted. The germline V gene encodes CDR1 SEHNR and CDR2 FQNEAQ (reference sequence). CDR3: CASSIEGSGGFD.

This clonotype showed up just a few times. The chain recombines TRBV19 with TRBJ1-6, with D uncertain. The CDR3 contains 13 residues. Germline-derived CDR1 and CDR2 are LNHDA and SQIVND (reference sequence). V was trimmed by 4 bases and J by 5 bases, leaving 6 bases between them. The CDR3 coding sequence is TGTGCCAGTAGTAGGGTAAATAATTCACCCCTCCACTTT. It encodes CASSRVNNSPLHF.

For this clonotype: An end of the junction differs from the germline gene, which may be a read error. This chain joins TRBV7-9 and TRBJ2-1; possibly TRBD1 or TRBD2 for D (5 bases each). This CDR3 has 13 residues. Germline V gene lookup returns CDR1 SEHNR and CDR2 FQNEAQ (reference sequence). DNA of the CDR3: TGTGCCAGCAGCTTAGGGGGGATTCATGAGAAGTTCTTC. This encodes CASSLGGIHEKFF.

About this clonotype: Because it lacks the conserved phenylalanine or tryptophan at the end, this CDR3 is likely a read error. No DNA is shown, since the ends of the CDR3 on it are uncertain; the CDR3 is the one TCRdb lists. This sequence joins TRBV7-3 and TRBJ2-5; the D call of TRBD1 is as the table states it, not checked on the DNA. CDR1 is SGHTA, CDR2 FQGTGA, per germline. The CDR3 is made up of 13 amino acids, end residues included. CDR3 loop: CASSFPGEENYYY.

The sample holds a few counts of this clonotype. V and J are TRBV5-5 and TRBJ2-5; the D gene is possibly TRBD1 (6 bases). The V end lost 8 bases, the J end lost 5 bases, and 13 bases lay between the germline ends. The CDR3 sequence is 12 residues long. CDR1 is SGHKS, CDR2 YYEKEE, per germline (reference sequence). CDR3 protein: CARKGDRETQYF. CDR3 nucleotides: TGTGCCAGAAAGGGGGATAGGGAGACCCAGTACTTC.

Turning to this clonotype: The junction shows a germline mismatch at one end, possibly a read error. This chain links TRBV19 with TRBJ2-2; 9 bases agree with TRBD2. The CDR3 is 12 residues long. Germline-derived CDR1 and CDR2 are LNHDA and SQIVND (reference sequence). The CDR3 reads CASSTASGAYYF. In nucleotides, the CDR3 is TGTGCCAGTAGTACGGCTAGCGGGGCCTACTATTTT.

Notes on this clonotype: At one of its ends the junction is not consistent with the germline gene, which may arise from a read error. CDR3 amino acids: CASRDGGTPTRDF. The CDR3 DNA sequence: TGTGCCAGCAGGGACGGGGGTACCCCTACGCGAGATTTT. This rearrangement joins TRBV9 to TRBJ2-3; maybe TRBD2 (6 bases). Germline lookup yields CDR1 SGDLS and CDR2 YYNGEE. The CDR3 consists of 13 residues.

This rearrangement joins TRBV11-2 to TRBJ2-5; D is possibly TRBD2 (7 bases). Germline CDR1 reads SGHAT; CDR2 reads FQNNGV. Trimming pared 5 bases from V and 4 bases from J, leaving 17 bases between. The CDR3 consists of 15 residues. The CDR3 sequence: CASSNGPRGGETQYF. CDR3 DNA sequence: TGTGCCAGCAGCAATGGTCCTAGGGGGGGAGAGACCCAGTACTTC. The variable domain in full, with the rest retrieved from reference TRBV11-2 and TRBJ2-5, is EAGVAQSPRYKIIEKRQSVAFWCNPISGHATLYWYQQILGQGPKLLIQFQNNGVVDDSQLPKDRFSAERLKGVDSTLKIQPAKLEDSAVYLCASSNGPRGGETQYFGPGTRLLVL.

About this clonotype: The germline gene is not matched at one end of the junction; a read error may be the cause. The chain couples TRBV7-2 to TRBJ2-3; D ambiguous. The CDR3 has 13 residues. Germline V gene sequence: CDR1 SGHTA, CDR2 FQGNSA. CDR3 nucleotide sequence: TGTGCCAGCAGCGATGGAAGCACAGATAGAAGGGATTTT. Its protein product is CASSDGSTDRRDF.

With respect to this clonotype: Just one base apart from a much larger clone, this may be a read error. The CDR3 protein is CASSIELTAYNEQFF. The CDR3 DNA reads TGTGCCAGCAGCATAGAGCTGACAGCCTACAATGAGCAGTTCTTC. The chain couples TRBV11-2 to TRBJ2-1; weak D call: TRBD1 (5 bases). The CDR3 is made up of 15 amino acids. CDR1 and CDR2 from the germline V gene are SGHAT and FQNNGV.

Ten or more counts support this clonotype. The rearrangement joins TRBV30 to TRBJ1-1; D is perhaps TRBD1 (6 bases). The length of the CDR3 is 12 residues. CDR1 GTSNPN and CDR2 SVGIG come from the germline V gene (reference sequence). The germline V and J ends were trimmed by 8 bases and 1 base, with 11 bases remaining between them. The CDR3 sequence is CAQTGKNTEAFF. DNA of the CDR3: TGTGCCCAGACAGGCAAGAACACTGAAGCTTTCTTT.